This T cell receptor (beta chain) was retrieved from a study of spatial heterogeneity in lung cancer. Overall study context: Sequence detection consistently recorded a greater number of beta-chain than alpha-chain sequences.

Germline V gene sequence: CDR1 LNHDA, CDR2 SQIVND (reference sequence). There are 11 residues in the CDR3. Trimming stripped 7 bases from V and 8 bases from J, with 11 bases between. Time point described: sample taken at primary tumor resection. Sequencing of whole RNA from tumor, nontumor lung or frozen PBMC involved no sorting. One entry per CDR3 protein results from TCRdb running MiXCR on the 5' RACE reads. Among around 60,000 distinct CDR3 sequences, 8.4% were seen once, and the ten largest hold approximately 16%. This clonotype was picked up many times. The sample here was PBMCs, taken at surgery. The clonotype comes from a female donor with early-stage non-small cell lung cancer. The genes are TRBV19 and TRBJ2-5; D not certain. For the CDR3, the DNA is TGTGCCAGTACCGACCAAGGAACCCAGTACTTC. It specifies CASTDQGTQYF.